This T cell receptor beta chain was recorded in a study of blood T cell repertoires in COVID-19. In the original workflow: Amplification with reference gene primers provided the estimates of nucleated cell counts. Generated by immunoSEQ multiplex PCR, the TCRdb table keeps only in-frame clones and is missing some. V and J calls and clone size are given by that table; D and trimming were obtained from the DNA. The data hold about 180,000 clones, with around 80% observed a single time. CDR1 is MDHEN, CDR2 SYDVKM, per germline. The CDR3 is made up of 14 amino acids. Deletions cut 7 bases from V and 0 bases from J, with 10 bases between. This clone has a handful of counts. The study recruited people aged about 18 to 90 years across under 25 US areas.

Sequencing was carried out using PBMCs or T cells enriched from blood (not recorded which). The genes are TRBV28 and TRBJ2-1; no firm D call. This clonotype was obtained from a woman in her forties or fifties who had recovered from COVID-19. The CDR3 is CASKEFSSYNEQFF. CDR3 sequence (DNA): TGTGCCAGCAAGGAGTTTAGCTCCTACAATGAGCAGTTCTTC.